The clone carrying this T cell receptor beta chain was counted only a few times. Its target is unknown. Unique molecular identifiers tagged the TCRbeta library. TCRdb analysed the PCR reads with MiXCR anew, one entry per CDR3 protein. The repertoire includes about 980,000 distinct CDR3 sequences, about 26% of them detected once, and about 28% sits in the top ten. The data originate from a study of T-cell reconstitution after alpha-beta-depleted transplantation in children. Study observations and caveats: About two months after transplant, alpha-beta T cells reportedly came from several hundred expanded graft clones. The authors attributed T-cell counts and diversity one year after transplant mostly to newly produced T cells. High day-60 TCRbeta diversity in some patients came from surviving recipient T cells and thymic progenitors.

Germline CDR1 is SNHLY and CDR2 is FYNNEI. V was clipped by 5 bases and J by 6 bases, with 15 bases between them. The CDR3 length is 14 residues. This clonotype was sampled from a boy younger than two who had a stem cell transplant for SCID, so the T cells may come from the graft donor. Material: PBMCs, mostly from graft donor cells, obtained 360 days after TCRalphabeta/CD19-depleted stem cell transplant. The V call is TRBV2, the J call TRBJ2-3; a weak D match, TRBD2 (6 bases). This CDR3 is CASSLYGEADTQYF. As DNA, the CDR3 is TGTGCCAGCAGTTTGTACGGGGAGGCGGATACGCAGTATTTT. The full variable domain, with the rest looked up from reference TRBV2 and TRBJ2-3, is EPEVTQTPSHQVTQMGQEVILRCVPISNHLYFYWYRQILGQKVEFLVSFYNNEISEKSEIFDDQFSVERPDGSNFTLKIRSTKLEDSAMYFCASSLYGEADTQYFGPGTRLTVL.